Sequencing of this TCR beta chain was carried out in a study of T cells expressing NK-cell markers. Study-level results: HCMV specificity was not established for the expanded NKG2C+ T cell clones. Dominant NKG2C+ clonotypes made up roughly 1.0-7.0% of CD8+ T cells in several donors. These clonotypes, the leaders elsewhere, also led the CD3+CD56-NKG2C+ fraction in a few donors.

The authors made TCR beta cDNA libraries by 5'RACE template switching. This switching added a universal primer site and UMIs. Reanalyzing the 5' RACE reads, TCRdb keeps one entry per CDR3 protein, without DNA. Its clone listing holds 550,000 or so distinct CDR3 sequences. Germline values: CDR1 SGDLS, CDR2 YYNGEE. This CDR3 has 16 residues. Concerning this clonotype itself: The antigen remains unidentified.

The chain recombines TRBV9 with TRBJ2-3; TCRdb's D call of TRBD2 is untestable without DNA. The TCR comes from a man younger than 35 in good health. Sequenced material: blood T cells: a sorted CD56 or NKG2C T cell subset, CD4+ or CD8+ T cells, or bulk PBMC T cells (not recorded which). CDR3 sequence reads: CASTGTSGTSTDTQYF.